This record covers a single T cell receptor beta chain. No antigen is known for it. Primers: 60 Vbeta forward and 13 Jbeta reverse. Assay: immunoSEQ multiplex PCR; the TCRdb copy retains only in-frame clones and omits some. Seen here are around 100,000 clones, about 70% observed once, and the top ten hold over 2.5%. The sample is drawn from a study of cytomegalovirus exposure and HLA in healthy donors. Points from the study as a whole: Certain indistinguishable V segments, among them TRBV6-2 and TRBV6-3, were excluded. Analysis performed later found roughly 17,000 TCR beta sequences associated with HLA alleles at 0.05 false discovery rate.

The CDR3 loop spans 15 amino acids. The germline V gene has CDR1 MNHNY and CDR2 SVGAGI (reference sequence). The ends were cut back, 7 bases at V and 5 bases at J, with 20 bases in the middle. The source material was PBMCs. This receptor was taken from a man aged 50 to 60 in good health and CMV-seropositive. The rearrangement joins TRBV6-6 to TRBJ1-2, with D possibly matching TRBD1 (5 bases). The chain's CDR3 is CASTLPGGSLYGYTF. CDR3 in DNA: TGTGCCAGCACTCTTCCCGGGGGGTCTTTGTATGGCTACACCTTC.